The 20 T cell receptor beta chains below come from one sample, sequenced in a study of blood T cell repertoires in COVID-19. Repertoires were generated with immunoSEQ multiplex PCR, while TCRdb's copy carries only in-frame clones and drops some. The sample gives approximately 140,000 clones, around 83% of which show up once; about 9.9% is in the top ten. Sequencing was carried out using peripheral blood. The receptors originated from a man between 35 and 55 years old with active or convalescent COVID-19.

The chain links TRBV2 to TRBJ2-1, with D uncertain. The CDR3 runs 10 residues. CDR1 is SNHLY and CDR2 is FYNNEI in the germline V gene. V dropped 4 bases and J dropped 7 bases, with 2 bases sitting between them. CDR3 protein: CASSANEQFF. In DNA, the CDR3 is TGTGCCAGCAGTGCGAATGAGCAGTTCTTC.

The CDR3 sequence: CAWSSGTSQYF. Here the CDR3 DNA reads TGTGCCTGGAGTTCCGGGACTAGCCAGTACTTC. The rearrangement links TRBV30 to TRBJ2-5; TRBD2 agrees at 8 bases. The CDR3 is made up of 11 amino acids. Per the germline V gene, CDR1 is GTSNPN and CDR2 is SVGIG (reference sequence). V was pared by 2 bases and J by 10 bases, with 3 bases of the junction left unmatched.

The rearrangement uses TRBV19 and TRBJ2-7; the match to TRBD2 covers 9 bases. Germline-derived CDR1 and CDR2 are LNHDA and SQIVND (reference sequence). The V gene end was trimmed by 3 bases and the J gene end by 1 base; junction bases not matched to a gene: 4. The CDR3 contains 15 residues. This CDR3 reads CASSILSGGSYEQYF. The CDR3 DNA follows: TGTGCCAGTAGTATTCTTAGCGGGGGATCCTACGAGCAGTACTTC.

This chain joins TRBV7-2 and TRBJ2-3; 7 positions agree with TRBD1. The V gene end was trimmed by 6 bases and the J gene end by 3 bases; junction bases not matched to a gene: 9. This CDR3 is built from 15 residues. Germline CDR1 SGHTA, CDR2 FQGNSA. In DNA form, the CDR3 reads TGTGCCAGCAGACCCGACAGGGTCGGAACAGATACGCAGTATTTT. Amino acid sequence: CASRPDRVGTDTQYF.

This clone was found a few times. The rearrangement joins TRBV6-5 to TRBJ1-1; no firm D call. The germline V and J ends were trimmed by 4 bases and 0 bases, with 6 bases remaining between them. The CDR3 has 13 amino acids. CDR1 is MNHEY and CDR2 is SVGAGI in the germline V gene. The CDR3 protein is CASSLRVNTEAFF. In DNA form, the CDR3 reads TGTGCCAGCAGTTTGCGGGTGAACACTGAAGCTTTCTTT.

The chain recombines TRBV5-4 with TRBJ2-2; 7 nucleotides agree with TRBD1. Trimming took 0 bases from V and 6 from J; bases not matched to a gene: 5. CDR3 length: 15 residues. CDR1 and CDR2 from the germline V gene are SGHNT and YYREEE (reference sequence). CDR3 coding DNA: TGTGCCAGCAGCTTGGCCGACAGGGTTGCCGGGGAGCTGTTTTTT. It encodes CASSLADRVAGELFF.

The chain combines TRBV19 with TRBJ2-7; D possibly corresponds to TRBD1 (6 bases). The germline gives CDR1 LNHDA, CDR2 SQIVND (reference sequence). Trimming removed 6 bases at V and 1 base at J, with 19 bases between. This CDR3 has 16 residues. CDR3 region: CASSPVVTGLSYEQYF. In DNA, the CDR3 is TGTGCCAGTAGCCCGGTCGTCACAGGGCTGTCCTACGAGCAGTACTTC.

V gene TRBV5-6 combines with J gene TRBJ2-6; weak D call: TRBD2 (6 bases). The CDR3 is 16 residues long. Germline CDR1 reads SGHDT; CDR2 reads YYEEEE. V shed 0 bases and J shed 3 bases, with 10 bases lying between them. CDR3 loop: CASSLAWGVGANVLTF. In DNA, the CDR3 is TGTGCCAGCAGCTTGGCCTGGGGGGTTGGGGCCAACGTCCTGACTTTC.

This clone was counted a few times. CDR3 residues: CASSTTGYYGYTF. CDR3 nucleotides: TGTGCCAGTAGTACCACAGGGTACTATGGCTACACCTTC. The chain joins TRBV19 to TRBJ1-2, with D perhaps TRBD1 (6 bases). The germline CDR1 and CDR2 sequences are LNHDA and SQIVND (reference sequence). This CDR3 region has 13 residues. The ends were cut back, 4 bases at V and 3 bases at J, with 9 bases in the middle.

The genes are TRBV6-5 and TRBJ2-1; TRBD1 matches at 9 bases. V gave up 5 bases and J gave up 13 bases; unmatched junction bases: 12. CDR1 is MNHEY and CDR2 is SVGAGI in the germline V gene. The CDR3 runs to 14 residues. The CDR3 region is CASSKSRDRDRQFF. CDR3 nucleotides: TGTGCCAGCAGTAAGTCCCGGGACAGGGATCGACAGTTCTTC.

The chain combines TRBV25-1 with TRBJ1-5; tentatively, D is TRBD1 (6 bases). The CDR3 covers 15 residues. Germline loops: CDR1 MGHDK, CDR2 SYGVNS. Trimming took off 1 base at V and 2 bases at J, with 9 bases between the two ends. CDR3 amino acids: CASSESGVGNQPQHF. CDR3 DNA: TGTGCCAGCAGTGAATCAGGGGTGGGCAATCAGCCCCAGCATTTT. Full variable domain (remainder filled in from reference TRBV25-1 and TRBJ1-5): EADIYQTPRYLVIGTGKKITLECSQTMGHDKMYWYQQDPGMELHLIHYSYGVNSTEKGDLSSESTVSRIRTEHFPLTLESARPSHTSQYLCASSESGVGNQPQHFGDGTRLSIL.

The gene calls are TRBV12-3 or TRBV12-4 and TRBJ2-7; TRBD2 might be the D (6 bases). This CDR3 region has 11 residues. V was shortened by 6 bases and J by 6 bases, with 9 bases between the two germline ends. The DNA for the CDR3 is TGTGCCAGCAGGGGACTTCTCGAGCAGTACTTC. Protein sequence: CASRGLLEQYF.

V is TRBV19 and J is TRBJ1-4; 7 positions agree with TRBD1. The germline gives CDR1 LNHDA, CDR2 SQIVND (reference sequence). The CDR3 contains 16 residues. V lost 6 bases to trimming and J lost 2 bases; unmatched junction nucleotides: 9. The CDR3: CASRPDRAATNEKLFF. CDR3 DNA sequence: TGTGCCAGTAGACCCGACAGGGCGGCCACTAATGAAAAACTGTTTTTT.

The chain has TRBV15 and TRBJ1-2; D gene unclear. This CDR3 comprises 16 residues. Germline CDR1 LNHNV, CDR2 YYDKDF (reference sequence). V was clipped by 0 bases and J by 4 bases, with 15 bases between them. CDR3 sequence (DNA): TGTGCCACCAGCAGAGAGGACGCCCAAGGAGGCTATGGCTACACCTTC. It translates to CATSREDAQGGYGYTF.

This clone showed up just once. This chain joins TRBV6-5 and TRBJ2-7; TRBD1 is a possible D gene (6 bases). V gave up 2 bases and J gave up 3 bases, with 14 bases separating them. This CDR3 is built from 15 residues. Germline V gene lookup returns CDR1 MNHEY and CDR2 SVGAGI. The CDR3 sequence: CASSYLMAGDYEQYF. Written as DNA, the CDR3 is TGTGCCAGCAGTTACCTTATGGCAGGGGACTACGAGCAGTACTTC.

This clone came up once. The chain employs TRBV27 and TRBJ2-6; 7 bases align to TRBD2. This CDR3 region has 13 residues. Germline CDR1 MNHEY, CDR2 SMNVEV (reference sequence). The V and J ends lost 8 bases and 2 bases, in that order; junction bases with no gene match: 0. The CDR3 bases are TGTGCCAGCCGGGGGGCTGGGGCCAACGTCCTGACTTTC. It is translated as CASRGAGANVLTF. Complete variable domain (other parts from reference TRBV27 and TRBJ2-6): EAQVTQNPRYLITVTGKKLTVTCSQNMNHEYMSWYRQDPGLGLRQIYYSMNVEVTDKGDVPEGYKVSRKEKRNFPLILESPSPNQTSLYFCASRGAGANVLTFGAGSRLTVL.

This rearrangement joins TRBV5-1 to TRBJ1-4; no clear D. The CDR3 extends over 14 amino acids. V was trimmed by 0 bases and J by 8 bases, leaving 11 bases between them. Germline values: CDR1 SGHRS, CDR2 YFSETQ. The CDR3 region has the DNA TGCGCCAGCAGCTTGGCTGGCACACAGGAAAAACTGTTTTTT. Its protein product is CASSLAGTQEKLFF.

The CDR3 region is CASSMGQGRTGELFF. The CDR3 DNA sequence: TGTGCCAGTAGTATGGGACAGGGTCGAACCGGGGAGCTGTTTTTT. The rearrangement joins TRBV19 to TRBJ2-2, with 9 bases fitting TRBD1. The CDR3 runs 15 residues. The trim removed 3 bases at V and 5 bases at J, leaving 4 bases unmatched. Germline assignment: CDR1 LNHDA and CDR2 SQIVND (reference sequence). The entire variable domain, with the rest obtained from reference TRBV19 and TRBJ2-2, is as follows: DGGITQSPKYLFRKEGQNVTLSCEQNLNHDAMYWYRQDPGQGLRLIYYSQIVNDFQKGDIAEGYSVSREKKESFPLTVTSAQKNPTAFYLCASSMGQGRTGELFFGEGSRLTVL.

The chain couples TRBV27 to TRBJ1-4; 10 bases agree with TRBD1. Germline V gene sequence: CDR1 MNHEY, CDR2 SMNVEV (reference sequence). V shed 5 bases and J 3 bases; nucleotides not matched to a gene: 6. The CDR3 runs 16 residues. The CDR3 here is CASSDRTGGANEKLFF. The CDR3 coding sequence is TGTGCCAGCAGTGACCGGACAGGGGGGGCTAATGAAAAACTGTTTTTT.

The chain joins TRBV18 to TRBJ1-1, with TRBD1 as a possible D gene (6 bases). Trimming removed 1 base from V and 5 bases from J, with 11 bases in between. This CDR3 comprises 14 residues. Looked up from germline, CDR1 is KGHSH and CDR2 is LQKENI. For the CDR3, the DNA is TGTGCCAGCTCACCACGTCAGAGGGGGACTGAAGCTTTCTTT. Translation: CASSPRQRGTEAFF.